The text below deals with one T cell receptor (beta chain). The target antigen is unknown. Treatment given: roughly 20 received Ad26.COV2.S at low or high dose, single or two shots; about 5 received placebo; per-sample allocation not given. Sampling took place 63 days after the first vaccine or placebo injection. Its platform was an Ad26 vector, and its expressed antigen was Wuhan-strain SARS-CoV-2 spike. These data originate in a study of Ad26.COV2.S vaccination and SARS-CoV-2 variants. As for the study in general: Ad26.COV2.S given intramuscularly, once or twice 56 days apart. Whole-study findings and limits: TCR breadth and depth estimates may have understated total T cell responses.

Repertoires were generated with immunoSEQ multiplex PCR, while TCRdb's copy carries only in-frame clones and drops some. The repertoire consists of a few hundred thousand clones, with over 75% occurring once and the leading ten covering roughly 3.6%. CDR3 length: 17 amino acids. Sample: peripheral blood, taken in a trial of Ad26.COV2.S vaccine versus placebo. The rearrangement uses TRBV21-1 and TRBJ2-7; the table's D call, TRBD2, was not checked against the DNA. TRBV21-1 is flagged as a pseudogene. This clonotype originated in a person aged 18 to 59 who received the Ad26.COV2.S COVID-19 vaccine or a placebo. The CDR3 here is CASSKAPTSAFWYEQYF. The DNA of the CDR3 is TGTGCCAGCAGCAAAGCTCCAACTAGCGCCTTCTGGTACGAGCAGTACTTC.